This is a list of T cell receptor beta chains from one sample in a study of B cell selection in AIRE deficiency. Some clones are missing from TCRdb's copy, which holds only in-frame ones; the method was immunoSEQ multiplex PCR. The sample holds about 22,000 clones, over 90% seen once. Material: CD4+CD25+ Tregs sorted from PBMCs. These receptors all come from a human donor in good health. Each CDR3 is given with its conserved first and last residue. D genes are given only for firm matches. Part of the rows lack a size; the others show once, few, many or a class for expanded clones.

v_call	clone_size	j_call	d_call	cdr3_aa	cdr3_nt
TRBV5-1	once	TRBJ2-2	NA	CASSLAIQSRGGELFF	TGCGCCAGCAGCTTGGCCATACAATCCCGCGGCGGGGAGCTGTTTTTT
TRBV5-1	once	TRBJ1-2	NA	CASSLGTHGYTF	TGCGCCAGCAGCTTGGGGACGCATGGCTACACCTTC
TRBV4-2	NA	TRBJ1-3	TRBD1	CASSEEPTGRGNTIYF	TGTGCCAGCAGCGAGGAACCGACAGGGAGAGGAAACACCATATATTTT
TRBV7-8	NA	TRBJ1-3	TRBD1	CASSGYRGRSGNTIYF	TGTGCCAGCAGCGGTTACAGGGGGCGGTCTGGAAACACCATATATTTT
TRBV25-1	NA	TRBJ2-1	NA	CASESYNEQFF	TGTGCCAGCGAGAGCTACAATGAGCAGTTCTTC
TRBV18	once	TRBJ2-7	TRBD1	CASSPQDRGWHEQYF	TGTGCCAGCTCACCACAGGACAGGGGTTGGCACGAGCAGTACTTC
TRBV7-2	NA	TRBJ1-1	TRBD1	CASSLLDRGNTEAFF	TGTGCCAGCAGCCTCCTTGACAGGGGGAACACTGAAGCTTTCTTT
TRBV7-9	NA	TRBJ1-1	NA	CASISEAKKGGEAFF	TGTGCCAGCATTTCTGAAGCGAAGAAAGGAGGTGAAGCTTTCTTT
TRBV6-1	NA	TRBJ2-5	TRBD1	CASSEGGTGGWQTQYF	TGTGCCAGCAGTGAAGGAGGGACAGGGGGCTGGCAGACCCAGTACTTC
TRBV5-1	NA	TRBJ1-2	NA	CASSSPPTGYYGYTF	TGCGCCAGCAGCTCCCCTCCGACCGGTTACTATGGCTACACCTTC
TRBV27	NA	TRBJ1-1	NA	CASNYRSGGGEAFF	TGTGCCAGCAACTATCGGAGCGGCGGAGGTGAAGCTTTCTTT
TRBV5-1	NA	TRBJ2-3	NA	CASSFRATDTQYF	TGCGCCAGCAGCTTCCGTGCCACAGATACGCAGTATTTT
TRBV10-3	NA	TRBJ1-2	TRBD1	CAISEDRDSYGYTF	TGTGCCATCAGTGAGGACCGGGACAGCTATGGCTACACCTTC
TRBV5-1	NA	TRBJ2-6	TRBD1	CASSWGTAIPGANVLTF	TGCGCCAGCAGCTGGGGGACAGCGATTCCCGGGGCCAACGTCCTGACTTTC
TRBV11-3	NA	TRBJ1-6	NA	CASSLEAGAPLHF	TGTGCCAGCAGCCTCGAAGCGGGTGCACCCCTCCACTTT
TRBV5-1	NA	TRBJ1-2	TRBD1	CASSLVPPGQGPMGYGYTF	TGCGCCAGCAGCTTGGTGCCACCGGGACAGGGGCCCATGGGCTATGGCTACACCTTC
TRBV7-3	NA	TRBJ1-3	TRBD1	CASRPGTGVPCGNTIYF	TGTGCCAGCAGGCCTGGGACAGGGGTTCCTTGTGGAAACACCATATATTTT
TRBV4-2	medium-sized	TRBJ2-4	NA	CASSQEGRAKNIQYF	TGTGCCAGCAGCCAAGAGGGGCGAGCCAAAAACATTCAGTACTTC
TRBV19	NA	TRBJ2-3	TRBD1	CASSTTQGARGTQYF	TGTGCCAGTAGTACTACACAGGGGGCTCGGGGTACGCAGTATTTT
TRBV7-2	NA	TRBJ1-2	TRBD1	CASSSRTGNYGYTF	TGTGCCAGCAGCTCCCGGACAGGGAACTATGGCTACACCTTC
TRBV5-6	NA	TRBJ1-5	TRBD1	CASSLGTGTIHQPQHF	TGTGCCAGCAGCTTGGGGACAGGGACTATCCATCAGCCCCAGCATTTT
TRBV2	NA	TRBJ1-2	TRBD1	CASMRDRTNYGYTF	TGTGCCAGCATGAGGGACAGAACTAACTATGGCTACACCTTC
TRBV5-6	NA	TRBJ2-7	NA	CASRGGLADPGVDEQYF	TGTGCCAGCAGAGGAGGGTTGGCGGACCCAGGAGTGGACGAGCAGTACTTC
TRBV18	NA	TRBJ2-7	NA	CASSQRREQYF	TGTGCCAGCTCACAGCGACGCGAGCAGTACTTC
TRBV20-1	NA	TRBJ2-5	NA	CSAGAEETQYF	TGCAGTGCTGGTGCGGAGGAGACCCAGTACTTC